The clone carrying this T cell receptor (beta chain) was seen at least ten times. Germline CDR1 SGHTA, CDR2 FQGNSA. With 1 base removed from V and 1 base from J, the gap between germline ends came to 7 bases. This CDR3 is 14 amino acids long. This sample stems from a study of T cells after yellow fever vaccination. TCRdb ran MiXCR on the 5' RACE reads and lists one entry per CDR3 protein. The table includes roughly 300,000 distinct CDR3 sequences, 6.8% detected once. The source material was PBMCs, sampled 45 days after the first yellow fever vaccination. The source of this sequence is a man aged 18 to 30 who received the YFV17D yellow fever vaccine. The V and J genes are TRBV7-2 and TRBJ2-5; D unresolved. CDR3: CASSLVWVQETQYF. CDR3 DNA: TGTGCCAGCAGCTTAGTATGGGTCCAAGAGACCCAGTACTTC. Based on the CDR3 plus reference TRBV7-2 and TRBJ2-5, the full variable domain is GAGVSQSPSNKVTEKGKDVELRCDPISGHTALYWYRQSLGQGLEFLIYFQGNSAPDKSGLPSDRFSAERTGGSVSTLTIQRTQQEDSAVYLCASSLVWVQETQYFGPGTRLLVL.